This TCR beta chain was observed in a study of blood T cell repertoires in COVID-19. At the level of the study: COVID-19 samples from acute and convalescent phases originated in the United States, Italy and Spain.

Per the authors' pipeline: Nucleated cell counts were estimated from reference gene primer amplification. Method: immunoSEQ multiplex PCR; TCRdb's copy keeps in-frame clones and lacks some. V and J calls and clone size are given by that table; D and trimming were obtained from the DNA. The repertoire holds under 300,000 clones, about nine tenths seen once, with 1.5% to 2% in the top ten. The CDR3 consists of 15 residues. After removal of 6 bases from V and 5 bases from J, the junction contained 12 bases not matched to a gene. Per the germline V gene, CDR1 is MDHEN and CDR2 is SYDVKM. The chain links TRBV28 to TRBJ1-1; 7 nucleotides match TRBD1. The source of this sequence is a woman aged 55-70 years who had recovered from COVID-19. Sequenced material: PBMCs or T cells enriched from blood (not recorded which). The CDR3 region is CASRRFLGGGTEAFF. CDR3 DNA sequence: TGTGCCAGCAGGAGATTTTTAGGGGGCGGGACTGAAGCTTTCTTT.